Each of the 32 T cell receptor beta chains below was sequenced from the same sample in a study of CD8 T cells in ankylosing spondylitis. Study-level results: Seemingly distinctive of ankylosing spondylitis blood was a TCR beta motif formed by eight highly homologous variants.

Antigens of these TCRs are unknown. From the 5' RACE reads, TCRdb called clonotypes with MiXCR, one entry per CDR3 protein. The sample carries under 950,000 distinct CDR3 sequences, 15% to 20% recorded once. The sample was blood, either unsorted or a sorted T cell fraction (not recorded which). The receptors were gathered from a male donor with ankylosing spondylitis.

The chain is built from TRBV28 and TRBJ2-7, with D tentatively TRBD1 (5 bases). This CDR3 is 14 amino acids long. The germline V and J ends were trimmed by 6 bases and 4 bases, with 16 bases remaining between them. Germline V CDR1 and CDR2: MDHEN, SYDVKM. The CDR3 here is CASSFSSGKYEQYF. The CDR3 nucleotides are TGTGCCAGCAGCTTCTCTTCAGGGAAGTACGAGCAGTACTTC. The whole variable domain, filled in from reference TRBV28 and TRBJ2-7, reads DVKVTQSSRYLVKRTGEKVFLECVQDMDHENMFWYRQDPGLGLRLIYFSYDVKMKEKGDIPEGYSVSREKKERFSLILESASTNQTSMYLCASSFSSGKYEQYFGPGTRLTVT.

This clonotype was seen a handful of times. In nucleotides, the CDR3 is TGCAGTGCTATTTTGCAGGGGTCGGCCGGCTACACCTTC. It encodes CSAILQGSAGYTF. The chain employs TRBV20-1 and TRBJ1-2, with a weak D call TRBD1 (6 bases). CDR3 length equals 13 residues. V was cut by 4 bases and J by 8 bases, with 17 bases left in between. CDR1 is DFQATT, CDR2 SNEGSKA, per germline (reference sequence).

This clonotype has only a few counts. The rearrangement links TRBV4-1 to TRBJ2-5; D may correspond to TRBD1 or TRBD2 (5 bases each). Looked up from germline, CDR1 is MGHRA and CDR2 is YSYEKL. The CDR3 covers 19 residues. The germline V and J ends were trimmed by 2 bases and 1 base, with 23 bases remaining between them. Here the CDR3 reads CASSQLLYSPGRSQETQYF. In DNA form, the CDR3 reads TGCGCCAGCAGCCAACTACTCTATTCGCCGGGACGGTCCCAAGAGACCCAGTACTTC.

The V call is TRBV20-1, the J call TRBJ1-1; D remains unclear. This CDR3 has 15 residues. V was cut by 3 bases and J by 6 bases, with 20 bases left in between. CDR1 is DFQATT and CDR2 is SNEGSKA in the germline V gene (reference sequence). The CDR3 here is CSASKKELASAEAFF. The CDR3 DNA follows: TGCAGTGCTAGTAAGAAGGAGTTAGCATCGGCTGAAGCTTTCTTT.

This clonotype was observed a handful of times. This CDR3 is CASSFRAGEAGELFF. CDR3 in DNA: TGTGCCAGCAGTTTCCGGGCAGGGGAGGCCGGGGAGCTGTTTTTT. This chain connects TRBV12-3 or TRBV12-4 to TRBJ2-2, with D perhaps TRBD1 or TRBD2 (6 bases each). The V end lost 3 bases, the J end lost 6 bases, and 14 bases lay between the germline ends. The CDR3 has 15 residues.

This clonotype was seen more than once but under ten times. The V and J genes are TRBV4-1 and TRBJ2-3, with D perhaps matching TRBD2 (6 bases). This CDR3 has 15 amino acids. Deletions cut 1 base from V and 6 bases from J, with 14 bases between. Germline loops: CDR1 MGHRA, CDR2 YSYEKL. CDR3 DNA sequence: TGCGCCAGCAGCCAAGTGGCGGGATATGAGGATACGCAGTATTTT. Amino acids: CASSQVAGYEDTQYF.

This chain uses TRBV11-2 with TRBJ2-1; D is possibly TRBD1 (5 bases). The V and J ends lost 1 base and 8 bases respectively, with 15 bases between them. Germline loops: CDR1 SGHAT, CDR2 FQNNGV. There are 15 residues in the CDR3. CDR3 amino acids: CASSLVGVGNYEQFF. Written as DNA, the CDR3 is TGTGCCAGCAGCTTAGTAGGGGTAGGGAACTATGAGCAGTTCTTC.

This clonotype was seen only a few times. The chain combines TRBV10-3 with TRBJ2-1, with D maybe TRBD2 (6 bases). The CDR3 length is 14 residues. The germline V gene encodes CDR1 ENHRY and CDR2 SYGVKD. V lost 6 bases and J 0 bases, leaving 9 bases between the germline ends. CDR3 sequence: CAISGSTSYNEQFF. The DNA of the CDR3 is TGTGCCATCAGCGGGAGTACCTCCTACAATGAGCAGTTCTTC.

V gene TRBV7-9 combines with J gene TRBJ1-2, with unresolved D. The V gene lost 5 bases and the J gene lost 3 bases, with 7 bases spanning the gap. Germline V lookup: CDR1 SEHNR, CDR2 FQNEAQ (reference sequence). The CDR3 runs 12 residues. CDR3 DNA sequence: TGTGCCAGCAGCCATCCTTACTATGGCTACACCTTC. Residues: CASSHPYYGYTF.

The rearrangement joins TRBV12-3 or TRBV12-4 to TRBJ1-1; the D gene is possibly TRBD1 (5 bases). The CDR3 is 13 amino acids. Trimming removed 6 bases at V and 7 bases at J, with 15 bases between. CDR3 sequence: CASRPTDRLEAFF. CDR3 DNA: TGTGCCAGCAGGCCTACAGACAGACTTGAAGCTTTCTTT.

The chain recombines TRBV11-2 with TRBJ2-5; D unresolved. Germline CDR1 SGHAT, CDR2 FQNNGV. V was trimmed by 0 bases and J by 2 bases, leaving 10 bases between them. This CDR3 has 15 residues. The CDR3 DNA follows: TGTGCCAGCAGCTTAGATCGGGCAGCTCAAGAGACCCAGTACTTC. Protein product: CASSLDRAAQETQYF.

The J gene is TRBJ1-2, the V gene TRBV2; a possible D gene is TRBD1 (6 bases). The V gene lost 7 bases and the J gene lost 7 bases, with 19 bases spanning the gap. Looked up from germline, CDR1 is SNHLY and CDR2 is FYNNEI. The CDR3 totals 14 residues. Here the CDR3 reads CASNGGRVGGGYTF. The CDR3 DNA reads as TGTGCCAGCAATGGGGGGCGAGTAGGTGGTGGCTACACCTTC. Filled out from reference TRBV2 and TRBJ1-2, the complete variable domain reads EPEVTQTPSHQVTQMGQEVILRCVPISNHLYFYWYRQILGQKVEFLVSFYNNEISEKSEIFDDQFSVERPDGSNFTLKIRSTKLEDSAMYFCASNGGRVGGGYTFGSGTRLTVV.

This clonotype has only a few counts. The rearrangement uses TRBV4-2 and TRBJ2-3; 10 bases line up with TRBD2. The ends lost 0 bases at V and 4 bases at J; junction bases unmatched: 10. This CDR3 is built from 18 residues. Per germline, CDR1 LGHNA and CDR2 YNFKEQ. CDR3 nucleotides: TGTGCCAGCAGCCAAGATATCGCTAGCGGGAGCGTCGCAGATACGCAGTATTTT. Its protein is CASSQDIASGSVADTQYF.

The chain combines TRBV7-2 with TRBJ1-1, with unresolved D. Germline V gene sequence: CDR1 SGHTA, CDR2 FQGNSA. Trimming left V 1 base short and J 14 bases short, with 11 bases between. The CDR3 consists of 11 residues. CDR3 DNA sequence: TGTGCCAGCAGCTTAGGAGGGAGTCGGTTCTTT. It yields the protein CASSLGGSRFF. Supplemented by reference TRBV7-2 and TRBJ1-1, the full variable domain reads GAGVSQSPSNKVTEKGKDVELRCDPISGHTALYWYRQSLGQGLEFLIYFQGNSAPDKSGLPSDRFSAERTGGSVSTLTIQRTQQEDSAVYLCASSLGGSRFFGQGTRLTVV.

This clonotype was seen more than once but under ten times. The V and J genes are TRBV20-1 and TRBJ1-2; no clear D. The CDR3 runs to 12 residues. V was cut by 4 bases and J by 3 bases, with 9 bases left in between. From germline, CDR1 is DFQATT and CDR2 SNEGSKA (reference sequence). CDR3 in amino acids: CSAIARDYGYTF. The CDR3 coding sequence is TGCAGTGCTATAGCGCGGGACTATGGCTACACCTTC.

The table lists this clonotype with a few counts. This chain links TRBV12-3 or TRBV12-4 with TRBJ1-6; D perhaps matches TRBD1 (6 bases). Trimming cost V 6 bases and J 7 bases, with 13 bases left between them. CDR3 size: 14 residues. The CDR3 sequence is CASSYTGTNSPLHF. As DNA, the CDR3 is TGTGCCAGCAGCTATACAGGGACAAATTCACCCCTCCACTTT.

This clonotype has only a few counts. The CDR3 region is CASSGTGNSGNTIYF. Written as DNA, the CDR3 is TGCGCCAGCAGCGGAACGGGTAACTCTGGAAACACCATATATTTT. The genes are TRBV5-1 and TRBJ1-3; D call uncertain. This CDR3 contains 15 residues. Per the germline V gene, CDR1 is SGHRS and CDR2 is YFSETQ. Trimming cost V 4 bases and J 0 bases, with 11 bases left between them.

This clonotype was picked up a small number of times. The rearrangement links TRBV7-2 to TRBJ1-1; tentatively, D is TRBD1 (6 bases). Germline V lookup: CDR1 SGHTA, CDR2 FQGNSA. The CDR3 spans 15 residues. V was pared by 1 base and J by 0 bases, with 9 bases between. CDR3 in amino acids: CASSLDGQLNTEAFF. CDR3 nucleotides: TGTGCCAGCAGCTTAGACGGACAGTTGAACACTGAAGCTTTCTTT.

The gene calls are TRBV12-3 or TRBV12-4 and TRBJ2-2; D unclear. CDR3 size: 13 residues. V lost 3 bases and J 6 bases, leaving 8 bases between the germline ends. Here the CDR3 DNA reads TGTGCCAGCAGTTTTAACCCCCCCGGGGAGCTGTTTTTT. It is translated as CASSFNPPGELFF.

This clonotype has a handful of counts. The gene calls are TRBV12-3 or TRBV12-4 and TRBJ1-4, with D tentatively TRBD1 (6 bases). V gave up 5 bases and J gave up 0 bases, with 22 bases separating them. The CDR3 has 19 residues. In DNA, the CDR3 is TGTGCCAGCAGTGTACCCGGGACACCGGATTTTGCAACTAATGAAAAACTGTTTTTT. Translation gives CASSVPGTPDFATNEKLFF.

The J gene is TRBJ2-1, the V gene TRBV7-9; D possibly uses TRBD1 or TRBD2 (5 bases each). V lost 1 base, J lost 5 bases, and 12 bases lay in between. This CDR3 spans 15 amino acids. The germline CDR1 and CDR2 sequences are SEHNR and FQNEAQ (reference sequence). CDR3 sequence (DNA): TGTGCCAGCAGCTTAGGGGGCGGGCTTCACAATGAGCAGTTCTTC. Its protein product is CASSLGGGLHNEQFF.

In this sample, this clonotype turned up many times. V usage is TRBV4-3 and J usage is TRBJ2-1; D is ambiguous. The V and J ends lost 0 bases and 10 bases respectively, with 10 bases between them. The germline gives CDR1 LGHNA, CDR2 YSLEER. This CDR3 has 13 residues. Here the CDR3 DNA reads TGCGCCAGCAGCCAAGATCAAGGCACCGAGCAGTTCTTC. Protein product: CASSQDQGTEQFF.

The V call is TRBV7-9, the J call TRBJ1-1, with D perhaps matching TRBD1 (6 bases). Trimming stripped 1 base from V and 8 bases from J, with 17 bases between. Germline V gene data show CDR1 as SEHNR and CDR2 as FQNEAQ (reference sequence). The CDR3 sequence is 15 residues long. The CDR3 nucleotides read TGTGCCAGCAGCTTAGAGGGCCAGGGGAAGAGGGAAGCTTTCTTT. Encoded protein: CASSLEGQGKREAFF.

This clonotype showed up just a few times. This chain uses TRBV14 with TRBJ2-5; maybe TRBD1 (6 bases). The CDR3 is made up of 15 amino acids. CDR1 and CDR2 from the germline V gene are SGHDN and FVKESK. The V end was cut by 3 bases, the J end by 5 bases, with 16 bases between. The CDR3 nucleotides read TGTGCCAGCAGCCAGCAGGGACAACATATGGAGACCCAGTACTTC. It is translated as CASSQQGQHMETQYF.

This clonotype was counted between two and nine times. The chain combines TRBV27 with TRBJ2-5; D gene uncertain. With 8 bases removed from V and 5 bases from J, the gap between germline ends came to 15 bases. Germline-derived CDR1 and CDR2 are MNHEY and SMNVEV (reference sequence). There are 13 residues in the CDR3. CDR3 nucleotides: TGTGCCAGCCGAACCGAGATAGGGGAGACCCAGTACTTC. This sequence encodes CASRTEIGETQYF.

This clonotype was detected only a few times. The V and J genes are TRBV6-5 and TRBJ2-3; D possibly corresponds to TRBD1 (6 bases). The CDR3 has 15 residues. Germline V CDR1 and CDR2: MNHEY, SVGAGI. Deletions cut 2 bases from V and 6 bases from J, with 15 bases between. The CDR3 DNA reads as TGTGCCAGCAGTTACGCGGCCAAGGGGGTGGATACGCAGTATTTT. Translating gives CASSYAAKGVDTQYF.

This clonotype was detected a few times. The V gene is TRBV5-1, the J gene TRBJ2-5, with 12 bases aligning to TRBD2. Trimming cost V 5 bases and J 5 bases; bases outside gene matches: 13. CDR1 and CDR2 from the germline V gene are SGHRS and YFSETQ. The CDR3 sequence is 17 residues long. This CDR3 reads CASRTSGGDSQVETQYF. The CDR3 DNA reads TGCGCCAGCAGGACTAGCGGGGGAGACTCTCAGGTGGAGACCCAGTACTTC.

CDR3 nucleotide sequence: TGCGCCAGCAGCCCGCGGGGGTCGGACACTGAAGCTTTCTTT. This encodes CASSPRGSDTEAFF. V gene TRBV5-1 combines with J gene TRBJ1-1; D perhaps matches TRBD1 (5 bases). Trimming removed 4 bases at V and 3 bases at J, with 13 bases between. The CDR3 has 14 residues. CDR1 and CDR2 (germline): SGHRS, YFSETQ.

The V call is TRBV6-5, the J call TRBJ1-2, with D tentatively TRBD1 (5 bases). Germline V CDR1 and CDR2: MNHEY, SVGAGI. Between the trimmed V and J ends, which lost 0 bases and 0 bases, there was a span of 14 bases. This CDR3 region has 17 residues. The DNA of the CDR3 is TGTGCCAGCAGTTACTCTATACGAAACAGGTCTAACTATGGCTACACCTTC. Amino acid sequence: CASSYSIRNRSNYGYTF.

This clonotype came up many times. This sequence joins TRBV12-3 or TRBV12-4 and TRBJ1-4, with TRBD1 matching over 8 bases. The CDR3 extends over 13 amino acids. V lost 6 bases and J lost 7; bases outside the gene matches: 4. CDR3 DNA sequence: TGTGCCAGCAGCGGACAGGGTTCTGAAAAACTGTTTTTT. Translating it yields CASSGQGSEKLFF.

The chain combines TRBV2 with TRBJ2-2; D may match TRBD1 or TRBD2 (5 bases each). V lost 2 bases to trimming and J lost 3 bases, with 13 bases between them. The CDR3 consists of 16 residues. CDR1 and CDR2 (germline): SNHLY, FYNNEI. The CDR3 loop is CASSEQGDQDTGELFF. In DNA, the CDR3 is TGTGCCAGCAGTGAACAGGGAGACCAAGACACCGGGGAGCTGTTTTTT.

This chain joins TRBV20-1 and TRBJ2-7, with D perhaps being TRBD1 or TRBD2 (7 bases each). V gave up 6 bases and J gave up 1 base, with 13 bases separating them. The CDR3 runs 13 residues. Germline V gene data show CDR1 as DFQATT and CDR2 as SNEGSKA (reference sequence). The CDR3 region has the DNA TGCAGTGCCAGGGGGGGCGTTTCCTACGAGCAGTACTTC. Protein: CSARGGVSYEQYF.